The 15 T cell receptor beta chains given below trace back to one sample, sequenced in a study of post-analysis software for immune sequencing data. These TCRs' antigens remain unknown. Unique molecular identifiers tagged the TCR beta cDNA libraries. TCRdb re-analysed the PCR reads in MiXCR, keeping a single row per CDR3 protein. The sample carries about half a million distinct CDR3 sequences, 34% recorded once. Findings of the study overall: TRBV5-6, TRBV5-1 and TRBV20-1 were among four to six TRBV segments more frequent in patients than controls.

Specimen: blood. Receptor source: a girl aged 2 to 17 with multiple sclerosis.

The chain carries TRBV29-1 and TRBJ2-1; D not resolved. The CDR3 has 12 amino acids. The V and J ends lost 1 base and 4 bases respectively, with 5 bases between them. Germline values: CDR1 SQVTM, CDR2 ANQGSEA. Written as DNA, the CDR3 is TGCAGCGTTGAAGCAGTTTACAATGAGCAGTTCTTC. Amino acid sequence: CSVEAVYNEQFF.

The V gene is TRBV5-1, the J gene TRBJ2-5; TRBD2 matches at 14 bases. V was clipped by 0 bases and J by 4 bases; unmatched bases: 2. Germline V gene data show CDR1 as SGHRS and CDR2 as YFSETQ. The CDR3 totals 16 residues. DNA of the CDR3: TGCGCCAGCAGCTTGGACGGACTAGCGGGGGGAGAGACCCAGTACTTC. It specifies CASSLDGLAGGETQYF.

This clonotype was seen only a few times. The V call is TRBV6-6, the J call TRBJ2-5, with 10 nucleotides matching TRBD1. CDR1 MNHNY and CDR2 SVGAGI come from the germline V gene (reference sequence). After removal of 5 bases from V and 3 bases from J, the junction contained 9 bases not matched to a gene. The CDR3 is 16 amino acids. The CDR3 protein is CASSITPGQGKETQYF. DNA of the CDR3: TGTGCCAGCAGTATAACTCCGGGACAGGGGAAAGAGACCCAGTACTTC.

The V call is TRBV15, the J call TRBJ1-2, with TRBD1 matching over 9 bases. Germline V CDR1 and CDR2: LNHNV, YYDKDF (reference sequence). CDR3 size: 15 residues. Unmatched junction bases numbered 7, after V lost 1 base and J lost 7 bases. This CDR3 reads CATSRGGQGMGGYTF. The CDR3 DNA is TGTGCCACCAGCAGAGGAGGACAGGGGATGGGTGGCTACACCTTC.

This chain connects TRBV6-6 to TRBJ2-7; 7 bases agree with TRBD2. Germline trimming cut 7 bases from V and 4 bases from J; bases unmatched to any gene: 16. The CDR3 is 16 amino acids. Germline V lookup: CDR1 MNHNY, CDR2 SVGAGI (reference sequence). The CDR3 region is CASIALVEGGPYEQYF. For the CDR3, the DNA is TGTGCCAGCATAGCGCTGGTTGAGGGAGGGCCTTACGAGCAGTACTTC.

This chain links TRBV5-1 with TRBJ2-7; weak D call: TRBD1 (5 bases). This CDR3 is 15 amino acids long. Deletions cut 0 bases from V and 2 bases from J, with 12 bases between. Germline V gives CDR1 SGHRS, CDR2 YFSETQ. CDR3 in DNA: TGCGCCAGCAGCTTGGGGGCCAGGGTCCCCTACGAGCAGTACTTC. Translating gives CASSLGARVPYEQYF.

This clonotype occurred a few times. The J gene is TRBJ1-5, the V gene TRBV6-2 or TRBV6-3; D unclear. CDR1 MNHEY and CDR2 SVGEGT come from the germline V gene. Trimming pared 0 bases from V and 6 bases from J, leaving 12 bases between. The CDR3 is 15 residues long. Here the CDR3 DNA reads TGTGCCAGCAGTTACTCGACGGCGAGGGTTCAGCCCCAGCATTTT. Its translation is CASSYSTARVQPQHF.

This clonotype was detected only a few times. The rearrangement links TRBV7-8 to TRBJ2-6; possible D gene TRBD2, 5 bases. This CDR3 contains 17 residues. Trimming left V 5 bases short and J 4 bases short, with 18 bases between. Germline V gene sequence: CDR1 SGHVS, CDR2 FQNEAQ. CDR3 in DNA: TGTGCCAGCAGCATTTTCGCAGCCCCGGGGGGGGCCAACGTCCTGACTTTC. Protein product: CASSIFAAPGGANVLTF.

This chain connects TRBV5-1 to TRBJ1-1; possible D gene TRBD1, 6 bases. This CDR3 is built from 13 residues. V lost 5 bases to trimming and J lost 6 bases, with 14 bases between them. CDR1 SGHRS and CDR2 YFSETQ come from the germline V gene. The CDR3 loop is CASRGGGLSEAFF. The CDR3 DNA follows: TGCGCCAGCAGGGGAGGGGGTCTGTCTGAAGCTTTCTTT.

The V gene is TRBV18, the J gene TRBJ2-5, with 9 positions matching TRBD1. V shed 5 bases, J shed 4 bases, and the junction held 8 bases outside the gene matches. Germline CDR1 and CDR2: KGHSH and LQKENI. The CDR3 has 15 amino acids. This CDR3 is CASSARDRDGETQYF. Here the CDR3 DNA reads TGTGCCAGCTCAGCCCGGGACAGGGATGGAGAGACCCAGTACTTC.

This clonotype was seen a single time. The chain combines TRBV19 with TRBJ1-1, with D perhaps matching TRBD1 (5 bases). V was pared by 5 bases and J by 5 bases, with 21 bases between. Per germline, CDR1 LNHDA and CDR2 SQIVND (reference sequence). The CDR3 runs 16 residues. The CDR3 is CASSYPGRSGRTEAFF. In DNA form, the CDR3 reads TGTGCCAGTAGTTACCCCGGACGTTCAGGGAGGACTGAAGCTTTCTTT.

V gene TRBV10-2 combines with J gene TRBJ1-1; perhaps TRBD1 as D (6 bases). CDR3 size: 11 residues. V was cut by 11 bases and J by 4 bases, with 11 bases left in between. CDR1 is WSHSY and CDR2 is SAAADI in the germline V gene. CDR3 protein: CAVIQGTEAFF. The DNA of the CDR3 is TGCGCCGTAATACAGGGCACTGAAGCTTTCTTT.

The CDR3 sequence is CASSPSSRTDDEQYF. The CDR3 nucleotides are TGTGCCAGCAGTCCTTCCTCCCGGACGGACGACGAGCAGTACTTC. This sequence joins TRBV2 and TRBJ2-7, with D uncertain. This CDR3 contains 15 residues. V lost 5 bases, J lost 5 bases, and 19 bases lay in between. Germline V gives CDR1 SNHLY, CDR2 FYNNEI.

This rearrangement joins TRBV5-1 to TRBJ2-1; 7 nucleotides agree with TRBD1. The CDR3 runs to 15 residues. The germline gives CDR1 SGHRS, CDR2 YFSETQ. Losses at the gene ends were 0 bases for V and 2 bases for J; bases not matched to a gene: 2. The CDR3 bases are TGCGCCAGCAGCTTGGAGGGACAGCCCTACAATGAGCAGTTCTTC. Translation: CASSLEGQPYNEQFF.

The genes are TRBV5-1 and TRBJ2-1; 7 bases are shared with TRBD1. This CDR3 region has 14 residues. Germline V lookup: CDR1 SGHRS, CDR2 YFSETQ. V shed 4 bases and J 9 bases; nucleotides not matched to a gene: 10. This CDR3 reads CASSLTLTGFEQFF. The CDR3, as DNA: TGCGCCAGCAGCCTTACCTTGACAGGGTTTGAGCAGTTCTTC.